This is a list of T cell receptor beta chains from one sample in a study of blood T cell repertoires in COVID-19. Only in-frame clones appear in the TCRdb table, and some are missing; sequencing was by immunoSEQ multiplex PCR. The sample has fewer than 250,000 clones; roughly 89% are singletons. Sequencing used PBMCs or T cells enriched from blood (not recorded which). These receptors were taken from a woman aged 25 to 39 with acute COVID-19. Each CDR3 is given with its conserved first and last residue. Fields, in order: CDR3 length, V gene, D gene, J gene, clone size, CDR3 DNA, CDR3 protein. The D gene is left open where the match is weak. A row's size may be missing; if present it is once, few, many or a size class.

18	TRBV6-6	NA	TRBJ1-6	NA	TGTGCCAGCAGTCAAAGGGGCGGGAGAGGAGCCTATAATTCACCCCTCCACTTT	CASSQRGGRGAYNSPLHF
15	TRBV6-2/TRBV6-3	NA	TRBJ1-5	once	TGTGCCAGCAGTTACGGGGAGGCCACCAATCAGCCCCAGCATTTT	CASSYGEATNQPQHF
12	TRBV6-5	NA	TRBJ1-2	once	TGTGCCAGCAGACAGGTCGGCTATGGCTACACCTTC	CASRQVGYGYTF
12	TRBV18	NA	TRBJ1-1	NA	TGTGCCAGCCAGATGATGGACACTGAAGCTTTCTTT	CASQMMDTEAFF
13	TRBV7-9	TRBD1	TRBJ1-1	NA	TGTGCCAGCCTCGGACAGGGGAACACTGAAGCTTTCTTT	CASLGQGNTEAFF
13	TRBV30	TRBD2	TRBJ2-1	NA	TGTGCCTGGAGTGCGGGGGGGCCGAATGAGCAGTTCTTC	CAWSAGGPNEQFF
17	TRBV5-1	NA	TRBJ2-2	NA	TGCGCCAGCAGCTTTACGGGGATATCTAGGAACACCGGGGAGCTGTTTTTT	CASSFTGISRNTGELFF
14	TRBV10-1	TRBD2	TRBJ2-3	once	TGCGCCAGCAGCCTAGCGGCCCACACAGATACGCAGTATTTT	CASSLAAHTDTQYF
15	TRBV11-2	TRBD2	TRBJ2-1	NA	TGTGCCAGCAGCGGGGTGCGGGGGGCCGGGCATGAGCAGTTCTTC	CASSGVRGAGHEQFF
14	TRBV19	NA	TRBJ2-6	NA	TGTGCCAGTACAGGAGGCTCTGGGGCCAACGTCCTGACTTTC	CASTGGSGANVLTF
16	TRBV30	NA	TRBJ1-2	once	TGTGCCTGGAGACAACCCGGCGGGGAGTGGGGCTATGGCTACACCTTC	CAWRQPGGEWGYGYTF